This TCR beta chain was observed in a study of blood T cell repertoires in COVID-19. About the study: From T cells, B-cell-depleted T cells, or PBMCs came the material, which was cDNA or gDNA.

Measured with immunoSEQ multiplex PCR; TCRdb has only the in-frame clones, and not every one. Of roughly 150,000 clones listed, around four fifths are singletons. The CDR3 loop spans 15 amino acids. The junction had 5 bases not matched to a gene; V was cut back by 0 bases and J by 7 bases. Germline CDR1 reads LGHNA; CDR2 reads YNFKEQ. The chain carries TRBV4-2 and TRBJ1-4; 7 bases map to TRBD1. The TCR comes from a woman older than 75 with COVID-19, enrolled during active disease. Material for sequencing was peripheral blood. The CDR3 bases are TGTGCCAGCAGCCAAGAAGGGACAGTCCCTGAAAAACTGTTTTTT. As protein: CASSQEGTVPEKLFF.